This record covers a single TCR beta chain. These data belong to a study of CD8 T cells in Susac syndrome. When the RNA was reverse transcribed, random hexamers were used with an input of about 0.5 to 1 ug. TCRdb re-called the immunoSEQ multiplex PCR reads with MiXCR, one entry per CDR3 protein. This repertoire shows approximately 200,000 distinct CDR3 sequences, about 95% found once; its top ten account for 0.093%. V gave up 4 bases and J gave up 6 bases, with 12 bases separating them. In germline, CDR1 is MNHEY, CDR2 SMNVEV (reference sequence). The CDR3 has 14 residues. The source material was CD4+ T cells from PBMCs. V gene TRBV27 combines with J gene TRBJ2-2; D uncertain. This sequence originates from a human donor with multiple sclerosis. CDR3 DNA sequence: TGTGCCAGCAGTTCCACACTTCTGGCCGGGGAGCTGTTTTTT. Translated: CASSSTLLAGELFF.